This TCR beta chain appears in the sequencing data of a study of T cells after yellow fever vaccination. Study-wide context: Fractions with few cells were prepared using SMART-Seq v4 Ultra Low Input.

This clonotype has just a few counts. Antigen specificity is unknown. V was trimmed by 4 bases and J by 9 bases, leaving 13 bases between them. From germline, CDR1 is SGHAT and CDR2 FQNNGV. CDR3 length equals 13 residues. 5'RACE template switching added a universal primer site and UMIs to TCR cDNA. TCRdb reprocessed the 5' RACE reads with MiXCR, giving one entry per CDR3 protein. Of more than 300,000 distinct CDR3 sequences listed, around 4.5% are singletons. Overall study results and limits: In post-booster samples, most primary-vaccination clones reappeared (just under 97% CD4, around 87% CD8). FACS-sorted repertoires might harbor abundant contaminating clonotypes from the bulk population.

The clonotype comes from a man aged 18-30 years who received the YFV17D yellow fever vaccine. This rearrangement joins TRBV11-2 to TRBJ2-1, with D maybe TRBD2 (6 bases). This specimen was PBMCs, taken 15 days after the yellow fever booster vaccination. The DNA for the CDR3 is TGTGCCAGCAGCTGGGGGGACCCCCCTGAGCAGTTCTTC. Encoded protein: CASSWGDPPEQFF.